This T cell receptor beta chain was captured by sequencing in a study of Graves' ophthalmopathy and Graves' hyperthyroidism. Findings and limits, study-wide: Blood also held most thyroid clonotypes expanded above 0.001 frequency. Both an approximately 68% sensitivity and an approximately 75% specificity characterized the model's predictions of ophthalmopathy progression.

Comments on this clonotype: What it binds is unknown.

The authors amplified TCR beta CDR3 regions from RNA transcripts. The first round was an RT-PCR with HTBI primers, and the second round was a multiplex PCR. TCRdb reanalysed the multiplex PCR reads using MiXCR and keeps one entry per CDR3 protein. The sample contains approximately 380,000 distinct CDR3 sequences, more than 20% of which appear only once. The J segment lost 7 bases and the V segment lost 3 bases, leaving 5 bases of the junction unmatched. The CDR3 has 15 residues. Germline values: CDR1 MNHNS, CDR2 SASEGT. The chain links TRBV6-1 to TRBJ2-7; 14 positions match TRBD2. Sequencing was done on a sample of peripheral blood. This receptor was identified in a woman younger than 35 with stable Graves' hyperthyroidism. The CDR3 coding sequence is TGTGCCAGCAGTGATGGACTAGCGGGGGGCGGGGAGCAGTACTTC. Translated, it gives CASSDGLAGGGEQYF.